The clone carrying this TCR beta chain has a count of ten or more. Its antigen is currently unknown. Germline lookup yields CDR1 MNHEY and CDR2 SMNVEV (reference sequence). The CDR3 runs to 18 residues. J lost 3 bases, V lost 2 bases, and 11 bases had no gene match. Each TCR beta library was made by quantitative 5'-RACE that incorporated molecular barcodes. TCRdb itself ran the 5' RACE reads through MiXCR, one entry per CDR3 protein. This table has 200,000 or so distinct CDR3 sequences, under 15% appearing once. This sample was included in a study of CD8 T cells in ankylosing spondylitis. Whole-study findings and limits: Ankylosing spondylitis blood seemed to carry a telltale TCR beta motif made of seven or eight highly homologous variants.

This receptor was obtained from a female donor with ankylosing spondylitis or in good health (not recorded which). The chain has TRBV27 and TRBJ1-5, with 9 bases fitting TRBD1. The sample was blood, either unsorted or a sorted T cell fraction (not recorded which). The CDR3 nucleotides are TGTGCCAGCAGTTTAACCCCGACAGGGGGAAGGTTCAATCAGCCCCAGCATTTT. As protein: CASSLTPTGGRFNQPQHF.